Listed below are T cell receptor beta chains from one sample, sequenced in a study of cytomegalovirus exposure and HLA in healthy donors. Clones were sequenced by immunoSEQ multiplex PCR, and TCRdb holds only the in-frame ones, with some missing. The sample shows just over 200,000 clones, 65% to 80% of them seen only once. The sample was PBMCs. Receptors were obtained from a man aged 50-60 years in good health and CMV-seronegative. Both conserved end residues are part of each CDR3. The D gene is left open where the match is weak. Clone size is stated in some rows and not others, as once, few, many or a class when expanded.

size | D | J | V | DNA | CDR3
- | - | TRBJ2-7 | TRBV21-1 | TGTGCCAGCAGCAAAGGGCAGGGCCGGAGCCACGAGCAGTACTTC | CASSKGQGRSHEQYF
- | TRBD1 | TRBJ2-7 | TRBV2 | TGTGCCAGCGACAGGGGGGCCTACGAGCAGTACTTC | CASDRGAYEQYF
- | TRBD2 | TRBJ2-1 | TRBV9 | TGTGCCAGCAGCGTCTCCAGGGCTAGCGGGAGGCGTGGCGATGAGCAGTTCTTC | CASSVSRASGRRGDEQFF
- | TRBD1 | TRBJ2-7 | TRBV6-6 | TGTGCCAGCAGAAACGGTCGGGACAGGGCCTACGAGCAGTACTTC | CASRNGRDRAYEQYF
- | TRBD1 | TRBJ2-1 | TRBV6-6 | TGTGCCAGCAGACTAGGGACAGGGGGCCATGAGCAGTTCTTC | CASRLGTGGHEQFF
- | - | TRBJ2-3 | TRBV28 | TGTGCCAGCACCGTTTTGGGGACAAAGCACGATACGCAGTATTTT | CASTVLGTKHDTQYF
few | TRBD1 | TRBJ2-7 | TRBV19 | TGTGCCAGTAGTAAGGACAGGGGGTCTCCCTACGAGCAGTACTTC | CASSKDRGSPYEQYF
- | TRBD1 | TRBJ1-3 | TRBV7-9 | TGTGCCAGCAGCCCGGACAGGGAAACTGGAAACACCATATATTTT | CASSPDRETGNTIYF
- | TRBD1 | TRBJ2-5 | TRBV6-1 | TGTGCCAGCAGTGAAAGGGTAGCCGGGACAGGGGTCGCAAAGACCCAGTACTTC | CASSERVAGTGVAKTQYF
- | TRBD2 | TRBJ2-1 | TRBV30 | TGTGCCTGTTCTAGCGGTACTTACAATGAGCAGTTCTTC | CACSSGTYNEQFF
- | TRBD2 | TRBJ2-7 | TRBV5-4 | TGTGCCAGCAGCGTTAGCGGGACCCCCTACGAGCAGTACTTC | CASSVSGTPYEQYF
- | TRBD1 | TRBJ1-2 | TRBV5-4 | TGTGCCAGCAGCCTTAGACAGGGACGGCCCCATGGCTACACCTTC | CASSLRQGRPHGYTF
- | TRBD1 | TRBJ1-5 | TRBV27 | TGTGCCAGCAGTCCCCTGCGGACAGGGCTTCAGCCCCAGCATTTT | CASSPLRTGLQPQHF
- | TRBD1 | TRBJ2-7 | TRBV7-9 | TGTGCCAGCAGTCCCGGGACAGGGGTCCAGTTGATCTACGAGCAGTACTTC | CASSPGTGVQLIYEQYF
- | - | TRBJ2-1 | TRBV7-9 | TGTGCCAGCAGCTTAGGGGCGGGTAGCTCCTACAATGAGCAGTTCTTC | CASSLGAGSSYNEQFF
once | TRBD1 | TRBJ2-7 | TRBV19 | TGTGCCAGTAGTATGACCGACAGGGGAACCTACGAGCAGTACTTC | CASSMTDRGTYEQYF
- | TRBD1 | TRBJ2-7 | TRBV6-1 | TGTGCCAGCAGTGGCCGGACAGGGATCTCCTACGAGCAGTACTTC | CASSGRTGISYEQYF
- | TRBD2 | TRBJ2-2 | TRBV9 | TGTGCCAGCAGCCCTAGCGGGAGGGCCGACACCGGGGAGCTGTTTTTT | CASSPSGRADTGELFF
- | - | TRBJ2-5 | TRBV18 | TGTGCCAGCTCACCGGGGCTCCAAGAGACCCAGTACTTC | CASSPGLQETQYF
- | TRBD2 | TRBJ2-7 | TRBV9 | TGTGCCAGCACCCGGACTAGCGTTTCCTACGAGCAGTACTTC | CASTRTSVSYEQYF
- | - | TRBJ2-5 | TRBV5-1 | TGCGCCAGCAGCTTGGGAGTGGAGGAGACCCAGTACTTC | CASSLGVEETQYF
- | - | TRBJ2-2 | TRBV4-1 | TGCGCCAGCAGCCAATCGGACAGCGGGGAGCTGTTTTTT | CASSQSDSGELFF
- | TRBD1 | TRBJ2-1 | TRBV27 | TGTGCCAGCAGTGCCCGACAGGGCAGCGAGCAGTTCTTC | CASSARQGSEQFF
- | - | TRBJ2-5 | TRBV10-3 | TGTGCCATCAGTGGCCGTCCGGGTTCACAAGAGACCCAGTACTTC | CAISGRPGSQETQYF
- | - | TRBJ2-7 | TRBV10-3 | TGTGCCATCAGTGACCACAGGGCCTCCTACGAGCAGTACTTC | CAISDHRASYEQYF
- | - | TRBJ2-2 | TRBV7-9 | TGTGCCAGCAGTCAGGGACAATTGAGGGGCGGGGAGCTGTTTTTT | CASSQGQLRGGELFF
once | - | TRBJ1-1 | TRBV6-5 | TGTGCCAGCAGAGTCGCCAGGAACACTGAAGCTTTCTTT | CASRVARNTEAFF
- | - | TRBJ2-1 | TRBV21-1 | TGTGCCAGCAGCAAAGAACTAGCGGCCTCCTACAATGAGCAGTTCTTC | CASSKELAASYNEQFF
- | - | TRBJ2-7 | TRBV29-1 | TGCAGCGTATCGGGATTCTCCTACGAGCAGTACTTC | CSVSGFSYEQYF
- | - | TRBJ1-2 | TRBV5-4 | TGTGCCAGCAGCCCTTTGGCCAGGGCGCAGTCCGGCTACACCTTC | CASSPLARAQSGYTF
once | TRBD2 | TRBJ2-5 | TRBV9 | TGTGCCAGCAGCGTAGGACTAGCGACCCGGGAGACCCAGTACTTC | CASSVGLATRETQYF
- | TRBD1 | TRBJ1-1 | TRBV5-8 | TGTGCCAGCAGGGTATGGACAGGGACCGCTGAAGCTTTCTTT | CASRVWTGTAEAFF
few | - | TRBJ2-2 | TRBV6-5 | TGTGCCAGCAGTTACCCAGGTTTCACCGGGGAGCTGTTTTTT | CASSYPGFTGELFF
- | - | TRBJ1-1 | TRBV5-4 | TGTGCCAGCAGCTTGGGGGGATACCCCTTTGTGGAGGACACTGAAGCTTTCTTT | CASSLGGYPFVEDTEAFF
- | TRBD1 | TRBJ1-2 | TRBV6-5 | TGTGCCAGCAGTAAGGCAGGGGGCGTCTATGGCTACACCTTC | CASSKAGGVYGYTF
- | TRBD1 | TRBJ2-1 | TRBV4-2 | TGTGCCAGCAGCCCCATGGGACAGGGAAATGAGCAGTTCTTC | CASSPMGQGNEQFF
once | - | TRBJ2-5 | TRBV6-5 | TGTGCCAGCAGACGCACTCCTAGCGCCCAAGAGACCCAGTACTTC | CASRRTPSAQETQYF
- | - | TRBJ2-5 | TRBV6-1 | TGTGCCAGCAGTGAGGGCCCGGGGAGTTTCGAGACCCAGTACTTC | CASSEGPGSFETQYF
- | TRBD2 | TRBJ2-1 | TRBV28 | TGTGCCAATTCGGGAGGGACTAGCGGGAGGGGGATTTACAATGAGCAGTTCTTC | CANSGGTSGRGIYNEQFF
once | TRBD1 | TRBJ2-7 | TRBV27 | TGTGCCAGCAGTCCCCGGGACAGGGGATACGAGCAGTACTTC | CASSPRDRGYEQYF
- | - | TRBJ2-2 | TRBV21-1 | TGTGCCAGCAGCCCCCGGGTTCATGGGAACACCGGGGAGCTGTTTTTT | CASSPRVHGNTGELFF